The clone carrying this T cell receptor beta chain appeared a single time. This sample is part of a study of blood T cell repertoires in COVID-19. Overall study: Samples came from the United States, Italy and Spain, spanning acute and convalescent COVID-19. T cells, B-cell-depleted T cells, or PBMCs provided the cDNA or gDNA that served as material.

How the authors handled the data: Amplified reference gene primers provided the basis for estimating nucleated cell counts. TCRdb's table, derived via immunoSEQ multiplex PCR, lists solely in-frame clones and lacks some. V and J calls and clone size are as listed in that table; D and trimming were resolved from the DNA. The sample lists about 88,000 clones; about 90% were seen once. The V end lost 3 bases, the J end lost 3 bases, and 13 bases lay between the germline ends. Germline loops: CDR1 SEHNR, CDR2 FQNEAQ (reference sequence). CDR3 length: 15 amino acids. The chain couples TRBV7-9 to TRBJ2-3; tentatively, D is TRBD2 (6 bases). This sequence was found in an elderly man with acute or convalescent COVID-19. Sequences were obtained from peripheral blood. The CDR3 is CASSLGEDQTDTQYF. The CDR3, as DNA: TGTGCCAGCAGCTTGGGGGAGGACCAAACAGATACGCAGTATTTT.